A single sample is the source of the 6 T cell receptor beta chains below, sequenced in a study of shared clonotypes between healthy human individuals. Repertoires were generated with immunoSEQ multiplex PCR, while TCRdb's copy carries only in-frame clones and drops some. The sample shows some 490,000 clones, 81% of them seen only once. Sequencing was done on a sample of PBMCs. The receptors derive from a woman between 40 and 55 years old in good health. Some clones in this sample may be carry-over from other donors' samples.

Points on this clone: This likely came from a read error, as a far larger clone is one base away. This CDR3 is also generated by other DNA sequences in the sample. The chain combines TRBV11-2 with TRBJ1-5; D remains ambiguous. Trimming stripped 8 bases from V and 4 bases from J, with 12 bases between. CDR3 size: 13 residues. CDR1 and CDR2 (germline): SGHAT, FQNNGV. The CDR3: CASGQFDNQPQHF. The DNA for the CDR3 is TGTGCCAGCGGGCAGTTTGATAATCAGCCCCAGCATTTT.

The rearrangement links TRBV25-1 to TRBJ1-5, with TRBD1 as a possible D gene (5 bases). V was cut by 5 bases and J by 5 bases, with 16 bases left in between. Germline loops: CDR1 MGHDK, CDR2 SYGVNS. The CDR3 length is 15 residues. Here the CDR3 reads CASSLGGVGDQPQHF. The CDR3, as DNA: TGTGCCAGCAGTTTAGGCGGCGTGGGGGATCAGCCCCAGCATTTT.

A remark on this clone: This likely reflects a read error, since a far larger clone is one base away. At the DNA level, this CDR3 is encoded by other sequences in the same sample as well. The J gene is TRBJ1-1, the V gene TRBV29-1; perhaps TRBD1 as D (5 bases). The germline V gene encodes CDR1 SQVTM and CDR2 ANQGSEA. The length of the CDR3 is 12 residues. CDR3 residues: CSVEVRGTEALF. The CDR3 nucleotides read TGCAGCGTTGAAGTTAGGGGAACTGAAGCTCTCTTT.

This clone was detected only a few times. J is TRBJ1-2 and V is TRBV4-2, with no clear D. V shed 3 bases and J shed 2 bases, with 10 bases lying between them. This CDR3 has 14 residues. Germline CDR1 is LGHNA and CDR2 is YNFKEQ. CDR3 DNA: TGTGCCAGCAGCCAGGCGACGGAAAACTATGGCTACACCTTC. Translation gives CASSQATENYGYTF.

A word on this clone: The conserved phenylalanine or tryptophan is not found at the CDR3 terminus, so this likely reflects a read error. This rearrangement joins TRBV4-2 to TRBJ2-2, with TRBD2 as a possible D gene (6 bases). Trimming stripped 0 bases from V and 5 bases from J, with 10 bases between. Germline CDR1 LGHNA, CDR2 YNFKEQ. The CDR3 covers 15 residues. The CDR3 nucleotides read TGTGCCAGCAGCCAAGATAACGGGAGTACCGGGGAGCTGTTTCTT. It encodes CASSQDNGSTGELFL.

The chain links TRBV5-6 to TRBJ2-6, with D hard to call. Deletions cut 4 bases from V and 0 bases from J, with 8 bases between. This CDR3 comprises 15 residues. The germline V gene has CDR1 SGHDT and CDR2 YYEEEE. The chain's CDR3 is CASSSRISGANVLTF. The CDR3 nucleotides read TGTGCCAGCAGCAGCAGAATCTCTGGGGCCAACGTCCTGACTTTC.